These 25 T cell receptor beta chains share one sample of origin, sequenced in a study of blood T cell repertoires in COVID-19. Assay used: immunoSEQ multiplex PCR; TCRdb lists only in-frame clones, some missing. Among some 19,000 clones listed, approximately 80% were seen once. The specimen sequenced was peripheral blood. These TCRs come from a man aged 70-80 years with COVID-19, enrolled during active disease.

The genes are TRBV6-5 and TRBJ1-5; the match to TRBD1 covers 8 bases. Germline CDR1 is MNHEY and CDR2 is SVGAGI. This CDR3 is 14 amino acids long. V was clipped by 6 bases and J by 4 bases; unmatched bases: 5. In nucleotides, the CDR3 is TGTGCCAGCAGCCTCAGGGGGCAGAATCAGCCCCAGCATTTT. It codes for CASSLRGQNQPQHF.

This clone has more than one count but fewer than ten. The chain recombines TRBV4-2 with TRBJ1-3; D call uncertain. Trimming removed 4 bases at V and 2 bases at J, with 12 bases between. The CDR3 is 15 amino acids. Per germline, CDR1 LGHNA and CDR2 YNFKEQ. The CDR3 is CASSLTRSPGNTIYF. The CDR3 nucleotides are TGTGCCAGCAGCCTAACCCGGTCGCCTGGAAACACCATATATTTT.

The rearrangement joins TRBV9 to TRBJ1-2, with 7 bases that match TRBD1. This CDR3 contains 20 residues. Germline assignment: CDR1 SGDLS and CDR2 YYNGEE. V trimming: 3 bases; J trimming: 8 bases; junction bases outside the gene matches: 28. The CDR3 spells CASSEFYTEDRTGFDRGYTF. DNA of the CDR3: TGTGCCAGCAGCGAATTTTACACAGAGGATAGGACAGGATTTGATAGGGGCTACACCTTC.

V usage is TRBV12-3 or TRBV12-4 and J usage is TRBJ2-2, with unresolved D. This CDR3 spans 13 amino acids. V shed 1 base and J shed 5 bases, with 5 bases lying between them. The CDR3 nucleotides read TGTGCCAGCAGTTTAGTACTGACCGGGGAGCTGTTTTTT. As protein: CASSLVLTGELFF.

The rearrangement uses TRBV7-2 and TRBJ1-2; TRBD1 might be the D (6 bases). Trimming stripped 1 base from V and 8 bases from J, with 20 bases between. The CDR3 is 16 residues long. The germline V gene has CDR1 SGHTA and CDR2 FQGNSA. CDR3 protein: CASSLESLGGGNGYTF. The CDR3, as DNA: TGTGCCAGCAGCTTAGAATCCCTTGGTGGGGGCAACGGCTACACCTTC.

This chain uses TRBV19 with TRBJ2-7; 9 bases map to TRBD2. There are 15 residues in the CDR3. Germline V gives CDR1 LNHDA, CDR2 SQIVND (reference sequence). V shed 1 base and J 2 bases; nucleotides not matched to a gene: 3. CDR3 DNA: TGTGCCAGTAGTATAGGCGGCGGGAGGGCCTACGAGCAGTACTTC. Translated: CASSIGGGRAYEQYF.

The CDR3 coding sequence is TGTGCCAGCAGCCTAAACGGAGCTTTCTTT. Translation: CASSLNGAFF. The V call is TRBV5-8, the J call TRBJ1-1, with D hard to call. V was shortened by 4 bases and J by 10 bases, with 8 bases between the two germline ends. The CDR3 runs to 10 residues. CDR1 and CDR2 (germline): SGHTS, YDEGEE. Based on the CDR3 plus reference TRBV5-8 and TRBJ1-1, the full variable domain is EAGVTQSPTHLIKTRGQQATLRCSPISGHTSVYWYQQALGLGLQFLLWYDEGEERNRGNFPPRFSGRQFPNYSSELNVNALELEDSALYLCASSLNGAFFGQGTRLTVV.

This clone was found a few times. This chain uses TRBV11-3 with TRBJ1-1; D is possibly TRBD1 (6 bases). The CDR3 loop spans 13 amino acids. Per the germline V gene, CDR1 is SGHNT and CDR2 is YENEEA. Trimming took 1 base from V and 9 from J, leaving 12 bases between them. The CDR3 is CASSLADSRKAFF. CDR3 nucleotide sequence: TGTGCCAGCAGCTTAGCGGACAGTCGGAAAGCTTTCTTT.

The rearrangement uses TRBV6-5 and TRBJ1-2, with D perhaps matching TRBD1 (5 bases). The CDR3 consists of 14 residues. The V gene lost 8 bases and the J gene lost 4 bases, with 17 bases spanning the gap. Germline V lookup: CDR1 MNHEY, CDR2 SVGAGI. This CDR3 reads CASGQGEGVYGYTF. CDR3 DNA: TGTGCCAGCGGACAAGGGGAGGGAGTCTATGGCTACACCTTC.

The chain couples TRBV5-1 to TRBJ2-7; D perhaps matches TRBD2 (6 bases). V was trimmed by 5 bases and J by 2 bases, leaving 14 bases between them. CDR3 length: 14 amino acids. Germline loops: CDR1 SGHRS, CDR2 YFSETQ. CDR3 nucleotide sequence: TGCGCCAGCAGGCGGGACTCCGGGGCCTACGAGCAGTACTTC. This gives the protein CASRRDSGAYEQYF.

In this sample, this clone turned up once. CDR3 protein: CAISLQVTANYGYTF. The DNA for the CDR3 is TGTGCCATCTCTCTACAGGTAACAGCTAACTATGGCTACACCTTC. The chain joins TRBV6-5 to TRBJ1-2; D is possibly TRBD1 (5 bases). V lost 10 bases and J lost 0, with 18 bases in between. This CDR3 region has 15 residues. Germline V gives CDR1 MNHEY, CDR2 SVGAGI.

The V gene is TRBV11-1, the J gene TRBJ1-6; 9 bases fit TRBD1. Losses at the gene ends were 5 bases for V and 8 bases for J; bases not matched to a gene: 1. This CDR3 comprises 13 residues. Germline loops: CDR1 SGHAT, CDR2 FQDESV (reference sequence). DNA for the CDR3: TGTGCCAGCAGCCGGGACAGGGATTCACCCCTCCACTTT. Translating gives CASSRDRDSPLHF.

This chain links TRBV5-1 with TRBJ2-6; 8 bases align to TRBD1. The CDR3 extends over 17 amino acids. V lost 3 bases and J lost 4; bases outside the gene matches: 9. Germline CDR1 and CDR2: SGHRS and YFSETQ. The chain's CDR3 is CASSWDRRRGGANVLTF. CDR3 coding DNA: TGCGCCAGCAGCTGGGACAGGCGGCGCGGAGGGGCCAACGTCCTGACTTTC. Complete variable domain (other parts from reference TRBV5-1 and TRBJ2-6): KAGVTQTPRYLIKTRGQQVTLSCSPISGHRSVSWYQQTPGQGLQFLFEYFSETQRNKGNFPGRFSGRQFSNSRSEMNVSTLELGDSALYLCASSWDRRRGGANVLTFGAGSRLTVL.

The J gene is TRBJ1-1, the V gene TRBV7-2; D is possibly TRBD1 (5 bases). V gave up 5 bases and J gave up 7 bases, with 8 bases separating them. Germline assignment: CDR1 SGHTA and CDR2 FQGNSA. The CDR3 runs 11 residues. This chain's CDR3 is CASSRQGEAFF. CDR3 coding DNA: TGTGCCAGCAGCCGGCAGGGTGAAGCTTTCTTT.

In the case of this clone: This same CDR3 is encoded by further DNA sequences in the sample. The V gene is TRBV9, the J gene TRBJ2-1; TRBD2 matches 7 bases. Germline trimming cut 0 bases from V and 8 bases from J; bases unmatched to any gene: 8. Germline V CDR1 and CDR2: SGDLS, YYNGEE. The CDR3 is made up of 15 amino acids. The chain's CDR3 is CASSVGWGRGDEQFF. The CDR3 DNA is TGTGCCAGCAGCGTAGGCTGGGGTCGGGGGGATGAGCAGTTCTTC.

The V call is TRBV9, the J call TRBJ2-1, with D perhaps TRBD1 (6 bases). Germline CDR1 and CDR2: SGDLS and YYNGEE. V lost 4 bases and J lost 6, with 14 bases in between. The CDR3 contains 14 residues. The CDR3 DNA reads TGTGCCAGCAGCCCCTGGGGGCTGTCCAATGAGCAGTTCTTC. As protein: CASSPWGLSNEQFF.

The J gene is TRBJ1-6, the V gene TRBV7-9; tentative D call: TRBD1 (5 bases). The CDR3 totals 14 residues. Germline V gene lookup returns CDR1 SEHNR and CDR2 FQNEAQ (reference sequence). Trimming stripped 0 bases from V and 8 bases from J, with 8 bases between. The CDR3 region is CASSLARDYSPLHF. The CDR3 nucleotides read TGTGCCAGCAGCTTAGCCAGGGACTATTCACCCCTCCACTTT.

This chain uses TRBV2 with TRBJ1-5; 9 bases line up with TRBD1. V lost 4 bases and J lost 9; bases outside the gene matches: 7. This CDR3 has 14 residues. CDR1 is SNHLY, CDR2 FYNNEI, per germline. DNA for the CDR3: TGTGCCAGCAGTGTGGACAGGGGATCTGGGCCCCAGCATTTT. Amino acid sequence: CASSVDRGSGPQHF.

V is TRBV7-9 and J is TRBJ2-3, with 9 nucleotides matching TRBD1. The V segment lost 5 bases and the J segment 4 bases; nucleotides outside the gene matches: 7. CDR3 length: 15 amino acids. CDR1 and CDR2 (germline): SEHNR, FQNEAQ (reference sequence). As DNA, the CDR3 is TGTGCCAGCAGCGCAGGACAGGGGAGGTCAGATACGCAGTATTTT. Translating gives CASSAGQGRSDTQYF. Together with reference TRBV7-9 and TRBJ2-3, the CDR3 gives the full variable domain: DTGVSQNPRHKITKRGQNVTFRCDPISEHNRLYWYRQTLGQGPEFLTYFQNEAQLEKSRLLSDRFSAERPKGSFSTLEIQRTEQGDSAMYLCASSAGQGRSDTQYFGPGTRLTVL.

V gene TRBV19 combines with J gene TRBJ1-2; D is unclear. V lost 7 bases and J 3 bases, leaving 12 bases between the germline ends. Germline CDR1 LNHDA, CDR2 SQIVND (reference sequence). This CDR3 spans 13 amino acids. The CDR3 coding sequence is TGTGCCAGTATTCTTCCCGGGGACTATGGCTACACCTTC. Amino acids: CASILPGDYGYTF.

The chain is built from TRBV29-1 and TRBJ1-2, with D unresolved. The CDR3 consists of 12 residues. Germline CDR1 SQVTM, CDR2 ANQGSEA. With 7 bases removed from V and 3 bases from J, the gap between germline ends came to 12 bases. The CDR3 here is CSAGREDYGYTF. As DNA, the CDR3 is TGCAGCGCTGGTAGGGAGGACTATGGCTACACCTTC.

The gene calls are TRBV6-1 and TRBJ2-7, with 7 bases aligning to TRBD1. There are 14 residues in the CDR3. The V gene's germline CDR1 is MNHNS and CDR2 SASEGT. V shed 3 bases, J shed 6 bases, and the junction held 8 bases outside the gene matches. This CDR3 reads CASSDKDRRPEQYF. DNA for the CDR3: TGTGCCAGCAGTGATAAGGACAGGCGTCCCGAGCAGTACTTC.

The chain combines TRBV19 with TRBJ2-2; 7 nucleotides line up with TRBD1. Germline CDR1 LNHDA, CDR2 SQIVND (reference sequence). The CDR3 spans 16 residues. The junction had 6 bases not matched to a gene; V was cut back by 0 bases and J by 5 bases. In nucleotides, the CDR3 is TGTGCCAGTAGTATAGAATCAGGGACAGCAACCGGGGAGCTGTTTTTT. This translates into CASSIESGTATGELFF. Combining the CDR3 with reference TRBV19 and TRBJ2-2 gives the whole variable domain DGGITQSPKYLFRKEGQNVTLSCEQNLNHDAMYWYRQDPGQGLRLIYYSQIVNDFQKGDIAEGYSVSREKKESFPLTVTSAQKNPTAFYLCASSIESGTATGELFFGEGSRLTVL.

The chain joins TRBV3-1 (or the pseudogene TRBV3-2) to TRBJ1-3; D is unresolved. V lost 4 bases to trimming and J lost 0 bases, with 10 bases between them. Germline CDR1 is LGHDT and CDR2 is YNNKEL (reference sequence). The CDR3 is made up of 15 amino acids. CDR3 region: CASSLSDFSGNTIYF. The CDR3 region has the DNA TGTGCCAGCAGCCTGTCGGACTTCTCTGGAAACACCATATATTTT.

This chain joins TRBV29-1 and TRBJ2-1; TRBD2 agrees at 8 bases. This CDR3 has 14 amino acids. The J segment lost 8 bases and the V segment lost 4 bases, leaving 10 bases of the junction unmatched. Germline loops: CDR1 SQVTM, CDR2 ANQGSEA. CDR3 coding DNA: TGCAGCGTTGGTGGTGGGGGACTAGTAGATGAGCAGTTCTTC. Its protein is CSVGGGGLVDEQFF.